This TCR beta chain came from a study of neurological immune-mediated disorders. Overall study results and limits: Sharing of CDR3 amino acid sequences among expanded clones across subjects was absent, suggesting private repertoires in all groups.

The cDNA was generated through 5'RACE incorporating 10-nucleotide random UMIs. TCRdb reprocessed the 5' RACE reads with MiXCR, giving one entry per CDR3 protein. The repertoire consists of 50,000 or so distinct CDR3 sequences, with approximately 3.6% occurring once and the leading ten covering approximately 6.5%. Per the germline V gene, CDR1 is ENHRY and CDR2 is SYGVKD. Unmatched junction bases numbered 6, after V lost 6 bases and J lost 5 bases. The CDR3 contains 13 residues. This clonotype has ten or more counts. Its antigen is unknown. The gene calls are TRBV10-3 and TRBJ2-5; 7 nucleotides agree with TRBD1. Sequencing was performed on PBMCs. The sequence was obtained from a woman aged 55-75 years with multiple sclerosis. The DNA of the CDR3 is TGTGCCATCAGACCGGACAGGCTGGAGACCCAGTACTTC. Its translation: CAIRPDRLETQYF.